This T cell receptor (beta chain) was found in a study of CD8+CD57+ T cells in acquired aplastic anemia. Study conclusions and caveats: Patients and controls shared fewer than 30 CD8+ CDR3 sequences.

This clonotype has a count of ten or more. Its antigen remains unidentified. CDR3 size: 12 residues. CDR1 is LGHNA, CDR2 YNFKEQ, per germline. Trimming cost V 8 bases and J 6 bases; bases outside gene matches: 6. The template for TCR beta VDJ and CDR3 sequence profiling was genomic DNA. TCRdb analysed the reads with MiXCR anew, one entry per CDR3 protein. Here the sample spans about 58,000 distinct CDR3 sequences, around 50% being singletons. CD8+CD57+ cell expansion had been shown by flow cytometry in patients chosen for sequencing. The sample taken for sequencing was sorted CD4+, CD8+, or CD8+CD57+ T cells (not recorded which) from PBMCs. The V gene is TRBV4-2, the J gene TRBJ1-2; 7 nucleotides align to TRBD1. The receptor was derived from a human donor with aplastic anemia. CDR3 DNA sequence: TGTGCCAGCGCAGGAGGGGGCGATGGCTACACCTTC. Residues: CASAGGGDGYTF.